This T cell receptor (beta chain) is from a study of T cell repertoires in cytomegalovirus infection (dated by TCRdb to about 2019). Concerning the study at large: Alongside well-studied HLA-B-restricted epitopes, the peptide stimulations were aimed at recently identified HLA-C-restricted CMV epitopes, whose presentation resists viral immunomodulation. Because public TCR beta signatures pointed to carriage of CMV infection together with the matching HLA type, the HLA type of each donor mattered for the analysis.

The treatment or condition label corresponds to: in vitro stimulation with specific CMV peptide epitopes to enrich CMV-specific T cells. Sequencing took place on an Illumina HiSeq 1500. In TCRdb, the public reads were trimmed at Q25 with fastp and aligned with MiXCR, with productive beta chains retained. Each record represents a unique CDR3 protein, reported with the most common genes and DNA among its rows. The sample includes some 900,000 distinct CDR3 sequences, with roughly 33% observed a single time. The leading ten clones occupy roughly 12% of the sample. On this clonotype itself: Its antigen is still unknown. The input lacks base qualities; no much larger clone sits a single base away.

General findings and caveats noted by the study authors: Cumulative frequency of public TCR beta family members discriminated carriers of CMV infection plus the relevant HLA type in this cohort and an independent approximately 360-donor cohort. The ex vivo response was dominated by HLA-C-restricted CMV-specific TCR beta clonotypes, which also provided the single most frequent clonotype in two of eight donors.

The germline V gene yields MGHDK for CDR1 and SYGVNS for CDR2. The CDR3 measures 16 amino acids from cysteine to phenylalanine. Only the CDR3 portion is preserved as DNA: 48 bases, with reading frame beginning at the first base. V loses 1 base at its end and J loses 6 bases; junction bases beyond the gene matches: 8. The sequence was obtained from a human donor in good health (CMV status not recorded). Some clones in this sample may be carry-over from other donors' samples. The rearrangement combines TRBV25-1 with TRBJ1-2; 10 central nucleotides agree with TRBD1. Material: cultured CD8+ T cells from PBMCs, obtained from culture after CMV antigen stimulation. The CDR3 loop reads CASSEFRGQGPDGYTF. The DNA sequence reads TGTGCCAGCAGTGAATTCCGGGGACAGGGGCCAGATGGCTACACCTTC.